This T cell receptor beta chain was found in a study of cytomegalovirus exposure and HLA in healthy donors. Donors consisted of healthy bone marrow donors. This PCR relied on a set of 60 Vbeta primers and 13 Jbeta primers. Method: immunoSEQ multiplex PCR; TCRdb's copy keeps in-frame clones and lacks some. This table has 150,000 to 180,000 clones, 70% to 80% appearing once. V trimming: 3 bases; J trimming: 0 bases; junction bases outside the gene matches: 4. CDR1 is SGHRS, CDR2 YFSETQ, per germline. There are 15 residues in the CDR3. General study findings and limits: Testing in vitro showed three CMV-associated chains specific for CMV antigens. Solely CMV serostatus was available to characterize immune exposure. Sequencing depth across donors, presence/absence analyses assumed, was roughly uniform.

With regard to this clone: Its target is unknown.

This chain uses TRBV5-1 with TRBJ1-2, with TRBD1 identical over 8 bases. The sample consisted of PBMCs. The origin of this receptor is a man between 25 and 39 years old in good health and CMV-seropositive. CDR3 residues: CASSSRDRSNYGYTF. For the CDR3, the DNA is TGCGCCAGCAGCTCCCGGGACAGGTCTAACTATGGCTACACCTTC.